Presented here are 26 T cell receptor beta chains from one specimen sequenced in a study of cytomegalovirus exposure and HLA in healthy donors. Researchers ran the PCR with 60 Vbeta and 13 Jbeta primers. Repertoires were generated with immunoSEQ multiplex PCR, while TCRdb's copy carries only in-frame clones and drops some. The sample lists roughly 120,000 clones; roughly 80% were seen once. The sequenced sample consisted of PBMCs. These receptors all come from a woman in her thirties or forties in good health and CMV-seropositive.

J is TRBJ1-2 and V is TRBV25-1; 8 positions match TRBD1. CDR3 size: 12 residues. V lost 8 bases and J lost 5; bases outside the gene matches: 4. Germline CDR1 and CDR2: MGHDK and SYGVNS. CDR3: CASAGGAYGYTF. CDR3 nucleotide sequence: TGTGCCAGCGCAGGGGGCGCTTATGGCTACACCTTC.

The V call is TRBV30, the J call TRBJ1-3, with a weak D call TRBD1 (5 bases). This CDR3 region has 14 residues. V gave up 4 bases and J gave up 1 base, with 11 bases separating them. Germline CDR1 is GTSNPN and CDR2 is SVGIG (reference sequence). The CDR3 reads CAWTTAPSGNTIYF. The CDR3 coding sequence is TGTGCCTGGACGACAGCGCCGTCTGGAAACACCATATATTTT.

The table lists this clone with a count of one. The chain employs TRBV21-1 and TRBJ1-5; the D segment call TRBD1 is taken from the table without a DNA check. TRBV21-1 is a known pseudogene. This CDR3 has 20 residues. CDR3 sequence (DNA): TGTGCCAGCAGCAGAACCCGGGACAGGGATCGGGGCGATAGCAATCAGCCCCAGCATTTT. Translated, it gives CASSRTRDRDRGDSNQPQHF.

The chain employs TRBV2 and TRBJ1-1; perhaps TRBD1 as D (6 bases). The CDR3 is made up of 14 amino acids. Germline assignment: CDR1 SNHLY and CDR2 FYNNEI. V lost 3 bases and J 5 bases, leaving 13 bases between the germline ends. Written as DNA, the CDR3 is TGTGCCAGCAGTGATGGTAGGGGGGGAACTGAAGCTTTCTTT. It specifies CASSDGRGGTEAFF.

This rearrangement joins TRBV6-5 to TRBJ1-1, with 7 bases fitting TRBD1. The trim removed 6 bases at V and 5 bases at J, leaving 9 bases unmatched. Germline values: CDR1 MNHEY, CDR2 SVGAGI. The CDR3 spans 14 residues. The CDR3 sequence: CASRTTGERTEAFF. The CDR3 DNA reads as TGTGCCAGCAGAACTACAGGGGAAAGGACTGAAGCTTTCTTT.

The sample holds one count of this clone. DNA for the CDR3: TGTGCCAGCAGCGTAGTATCGGGGGGCAGAGAGACCCAGTACTTC. As protein: CASSVVSGGRETQYF. The gene calls are TRBV9 and TRBJ2-5; possibly TRBD2 for D (7 bases). CDR1 and CDR2 from the germline V gene are SGDLS and YYNGEE. This CDR3 is 15 amino acids long. The V end was cut by 0 bases, the J end by 4 bases, with 13 bases between.

This chain joins TRBV7-9 and TRBJ1-2; D is unclear. The V gene lost 1 base and the J gene lost 4 bases, with 10 bases spanning the gap. CDR1 SEHNR and CDR2 FQNEAQ come from the germline V gene (reference sequence). CDR3 size: 14 residues. The CDR3 loop reads CASSLDLAPYGYTF. For the CDR3, the DNA is TGTGCCAGCAGCTTAGATCTGGCTCCCTATGGCTACACCTTC. Using reference TRBV7-9 and TRBJ1-2 for the parts outside the CDR3, the full variable domain is DTGVSQNPRHKITKRGQNVTFRCDPISEHNRLYWYRQTLGQGPEFLTYFQNEAQLEKSRLLSDRFSAERPKGSFSTLEIQRTEQGDSAMYLCASSLDLAPYGYTFGSGTRLTVV.

This chain connects TRBV7-3 to TRBJ2-2; possible D gene TRBD2, 6 bases. Trimming took off 4 bases at V and 2 bases at J, with 8 bases between the two ends. The germline V gene encodes CDR1 SGHTA and CDR2 FQGTGA. CDR3 length: 14 residues. The CDR3 DNA is TGTGCCAGCAGCTCACTAGCTAACACCGGGGAGCTGTTTTTT. It specifies CASSSLANTGELFF.

The chain couples TRBV5-5 to TRBJ2-5; 7 bases are a match to TRBD1. The V gene end was trimmed by 4 bases and the J gene end by 5 bases; junction bases not matched to a gene: 11. Germline CDR1 reads SGHKS; CDR2 reads YYEKEE (reference sequence). CDR3 size: 15 residues. The CDR3 DNA follows: TGTGCCAGCAGCCCCTTGACAGGGTACGGGGAGACCCAGTACTTC. Its protein is CASSPLTGYGETQYF.

Written as DNA, the CDR3 is TGTGCCAGCAGCCCCCGGGTAGCGGGAGAGACCCAGTACTTC. Protein sequence: CASSPRVAGETQYF. J is TRBJ2-5 and V is TRBV9; TRBD2 aligns across 7 bases. V gave up 4 bases and J gave up 4 bases; unmatched junction bases: 7. The CDR3 loop spans 14 amino acids. Germline V gene lookup returns CDR1 SGDLS and CDR2 YYNGEE.

The chain recombines TRBV30 with TRBJ2-1; unclear D gene. Germline V gene lookup returns CDR1 GTSNPN and CDR2 SVGIG (reference sequence). V was shortened by 1 base and J by 6 bases, with 7 bases between the two germline ends. This CDR3 is 12 amino acids long. CDR3 amino acids: CAWSGPCNEQFF. CDR3 nucleotide sequence: TGTGCCTGGAGTGGGCCTTGCAATGAGCAGTTCTTC.

The J gene is TRBJ1-1, the V gene TRBV5-4; 10 positions agree with TRBD1. Unmatched junction bases numbered 3, after V lost 1 base and J lost 3 bases. The germline CDR1 and CDR2 sequences are SGHNT and YYREEE (reference sequence). This CDR3 comprises 15 residues. The CDR3 DNA follows: TGTGCCAGCAGCTTGCGACAGGGGGCAGACACTGAAGCTTTCTTT. It yields the protein CASSLRQGADTEAFF.

This clone was detected a few times. V gene TRBV7-9 combines with J gene TRBJ1-6, with 8 bases identical to TRBD1. The CDR3 has 15 residues. V shed 5 bases, J shed 7 bases, and the junction held 7 bases outside the gene matches. Per the germline V gene, CDR1 is SEHNR and CDR2 is FQNEAQ (reference sequence). DNA of the CDR3: TGTGCCAGCAGCCGCCAGGGGGCGGCGAATTCACCCCTCCACTTT. Amino acids: CASSRQGAANSPLHF.

The CDR3 DNA sequence: TGTGCCAGCAGCTCAAATACGGGACTAGCGGGTGAGACCCAGTACTTC. It translates to CASSSNTGLAGETQYF. The rearrangement links TRBV9 to TRBJ2-5; 12 nucleotides agree with TRBD2. V lost 4 bases to trimming and J lost 5 bases; unmatched junction nucleotides: 9. This CDR3 spans 16 amino acids. The V gene's germline CDR1 is SGDLS and CDR2 YYNGEE. Based on the CDR3 plus reference TRBV9 and TRBJ2-5, the full variable domain is DSGVTQTPKHLITATGQRVTLRCSPRSGDLSVYWYQQSLDQGLQFLIQYYNGEERAKGNILERFSAQQFPDLHSELNLSSLELGDSALYFCASSSNTGLAGETQYFGPGTRLLVL.

CDR3 region: CASSPPDHRAGYTF. The CDR3 DNA reads TGTGCCAGCAGTCCCCCAGACCACAGAGCAGGCTACACCTTC. V gene TRBV6-5 combines with J gene TRBJ1-2; D uncertain. Trimming removed 5 bases at V and 8 bases at J, with 18 bases between. The germline CDR1 and CDR2 sequences are MNHEY and SVGAGI. The CDR3 length is 14 residues.

This clone was detected once. The chain joins TRBV2 to TRBJ1-4; 9 bases are a match to TRBD1. Germline CDR1 SNHLY, CDR2 FYNNEI. The CDR3 is 15 amino acids. Unmatched junction bases numbered 9, after V lost 5 bases and J lost 8 bases. CDR3 nucleotides: TGTGCCAGCAGTCCTCAGACAGGGGGGTACGAAAAACTGTTTTTT. Translating gives CASSPQTGGYEKLFF.

V is TRBV5-1 and J is TRBJ1-4; TRBD1 might be the D (5 bases). Looked up from germline, CDR1 is SGHRS and CDR2 is YFSETQ. The CDR3 loop spans 15 amino acids. V was shortened by 0 bases and J by 8 bases, with 14 bases between the two germline ends. CDR3 in amino acids: CASSLVPGPDEKLFF. DNA of the CDR3: TGCGCCAGCAGCTTGGTTCCAGGGCCAGACGAAAAACTGTTTTTT.

The chain is built from TRBV21-1 and TRBJ1-5; the table calls TRBD1, which could not be checked here. TRBV21-1 is classified as a pseudogene. The length of the CDR3 is 17 residues. The CDR3 region has the DNA TGTGCCAGCAGCTCTGGGACCGGACAGGGGAGAAATCAGCCCCAGCATTTT. Amino acid sequence: CASSSGTGQGRNQPQHF.

The rearrangement links TRBV5-1 to TRBJ2-2; no reliable D call. The CDR3 covers 13 residues. V was trimmed by 4 bases and J by 5 bases, leaving 9 bases between them. The germline gives CDR1 SGHRS, CDR2 YFSETQ. The CDR3 bases are TGCGCCAGCAGCCTCACCGCGACCGGGGAGCTGTTTTTT. Encoded protein: CASSLTATGELFF.

The rearrangement joins TRBV7-9 to TRBJ2-6, with 11 positions matching TRBD1. V lost 5 bases, J lost 11 bases, and 14 bases stayed unmatched. CDR3 length: 17 residues. Germline V gene data show CDR1 as SEHNR and CDR2 as FQNEAQ (reference sequence). CDR3 loop: CASSTDRGLSRSHVLTF. In DNA, the CDR3 is TGTGCCAGCAGCACGGACAGGGGGCTCTCCCGATCCCACGTCCTGACTTTC. Complete variable domain (other parts from reference TRBV7-9 and TRBJ2-6): DTGVSQNPRHKITKRGQNVTFRCDPISEHNRLYWYRQTLGQGPEFLTYFQNEAQLEKSRLLSDRFSAERPKGSFSTLEIQRTEQGDSAMYLCASSTDRGLSRSHVLTFGAGSRLTVL.

This clone was seen only once. This chain joins TRBV7-3 and TRBJ2-1; tentatively, D is TRBD1 (6 bases). The CDR3 is made up of 15 amino acids. Per the germline V gene, CDR1 is SGHTA and CDR2 is FQGTGA. The germline V and J ends were trimmed by 4 bases and 4 bases, with 14 bases remaining between them. The CDR3: CASSYAGQPYNEQFF. Written as DNA, the CDR3 is TGTGCCAGCAGCTATGCCGGACAGCCGTACAATGAGCAGTTCTTC. The full variable domain, rest sourced from reference TRBV7-3 and TRBJ2-1, is GAGVSQTPSNKVTEKGKYVELRCDPISGHTALYWYRQSLGQGPEFLIYFQGTGAADDSGLPNDRFFAVRPEGSVSTLKIQRTERGDSAVYLCASSYAGQPYNEQFFGPGTRLTVL.

The CDR3: CASSPPTGRPSNYGYTF. The CDR3 DNA reads TGTGCCAGCAGCCCCCCCACAGGCAGACCTTCTAACTATGGCTACACCTTC. V gene TRBV7-9 combines with J gene TRBJ1-2; TRBD1 might be the D (5 bases). The length of the CDR3 is 17 residues. Deletions cut 5 bases from V and 0 bases from J, with 19 bases between. Germline V gene lookup returns CDR1 SEHNR and CDR2 FQNEAQ (reference sequence).

This clone appeared once. The chain carries TRBV4-3 and TRBJ2-7, with a possible D match to TRBD2 (6 bases). The germline gives CDR1 LGHNA, CDR2 YSLEER. V shed 3 bases and J shed 8 bases, with 14 bases lying between them. This CDR3 comprises 13 residues. In DNA form, the CDR3 reads TGCGCCAGCAGCCAGGAACGGGAGTACCAGCAGTACTTC. It codes for CASSQEREYQQYF.

Of note for this clone: The junction shows a germline mismatch at one end, possibly a read error. The chain uses TRBV10-3 and TRBJ1-1; no clear D. Germline assignment: CDR1 ENHRY and CDR2 SYGVKD. This CDR3 is 15 amino acids long. The CDR3 region has the DNA TGTGCCATCAGTGAGTCTGGAGGGTTGAATACTGAAGCTTTCTTT. Amino acids: CAISESGGLNTEAFF.

This clone occurred a few times. The V and J genes are TRBV29-1 and TRBJ1-2; D not resolved. V was shortened by 2 bases and J by 9 bases, with 13 bases between the two germline ends. This CDR3 comprises 12 residues. Germline-derived CDR1 and CDR2 are SQVTM and ANQGSEA. CDR3 in DNA: TGCAGCGTTGAAAGCATTACCTCGAGCTACACCTTC. Translated, it gives CSVESITSSYTF.

V gene TRBV5-4 combines with J gene TRBJ2-3; D not resolved. With 3 bases removed from V and 0 bases from J, the gap between germline ends came to 5 bases. The CDR3 is 13 amino acids. CDR1 is SGHNT and CDR2 is YYREEE in the germline V gene (reference sequence). CDR3 DNA: TGTGCCAGCAGCTCATCCAGCACAGATACGCAGTATTTT. Translated, it gives CASSSSSTDTQYF.